These T cell receptor beta chains were read from a single sample in a study of cytomegalovirus exposure and HLA in healthy donors. The repertoire was sequenced with immunoSEQ multiplex PCR; TCRdb's copy has only in-frame clones and lacks some. The repertoire includes 120,000 or so clones, roughly 69% of them detected once, and 8.2% sits in the top ten. The sequencing sample was made of PBMCs. These receptors were collected from a woman between 35 and 50 years old in good health and CMV-seropositive. Each CDR3 is given with its conserved first and last residue. D genes are given only for firm matches. Size values are once, few and many counts, or a class for expanded clones, and some rows have none.

V gene	D gene	clone size	J gene	CDR3 DNA	CDR3 protein
TRBV4-3	TRBD2	.	TRBJ2-3	TGCGCCAGCAGCCAGGTAGCGGGGGGGCGGACAGATACGCAGTATTTT	CASSQVAGGRTDTQYF
TRBV4-1	.	.	TRBJ2-3	TGCGCCAGCAGCCAAGAGACAGAGGTCGATACGCAGTATTTT	CASSQETEVDTQYF
TRBV5-6	TRBD2	once	TRBJ2-7	TGTGCCAGCAGCTTGGGACTAGCGGGGGGCACCCCCGAGCAGTACTTC	CASSLGLAGGTPEQYF
TRBV5-6	TRBD1	.	TRBJ2-2	TGTGCCAGCAGCTCAAGTCGGGACAGCAACACCGGGGAGCTGTTTTTT	CASSSSRDSNTGELFF
TRBV5-4	.	.	TRBJ2-5	TGTGCCAGCAGCTCTGGAGGAAGTCAAGAGACCCAGTACTTC	CASSSGGSQETQYF
TRBV5-4	TRBD1	.	TRBJ2-3	TGTGCCAGCAGCCGGGACAGGGCGGATACGCAGTATTTT	CASSRDRADTQYF
TRBV7-8	TRBD2	.	TRBJ2-3	TGTGCCAGCAGCTTAATCCCCCTTACTAGCGGGGGGGCAGATACGCAGTATTTT	CASSLIPLTSGGADTQYF
TRBV9	TRBD1	.	TRBJ1-2	TGTGCCAGCAGCGCCCCAACCGGGACAGGGAAACTACCTAACTATGGCTACACCTTC	CASSAPTGTGKLPNYGYTF
TRBV9	TRBD1	few	TRBJ1-6	TGTGCCAGCAGCGGAACGGGACAGCGGTCACCCCTCCACTTT	CASSGTGQRSPLHF
TRBV9	.	.	TRBJ2-3	TGTGCCAGCAGCGCCTTGACAGGTAGCACAGATACGCAGTATTTT	CASSALTGSTDTQYF
TRBV7-2	.	.	TRBJ2-7	TGTGCCAGCAGCCCATCTGGGGCTGCTAGCTCCTACGAGCAGTACTTC	CASSPSGAASSYEQYF
TRBV7-2	TRBD1	.	TRBJ1-6	TGTGCCAGCAGCTTAGCGCTATCAGGGGGCGGTGGTAATTCACCCCTCCACTTT	CASSLALSGGGGNSPLHF
TRBV7-6	.	.	TRBJ2-5	TGTGCCAGCAGCTTAGTTCAGGGACTCCAAGAGACCCAGTACTTC	CASSLVQGLQETQYF
TRBV5-1	.	.	TRBJ1-1	TGCGCCAGCAGCTCTCTACCGGGGGACACTGAAGCTTTCTTT	CASSSLPGDTEAFF
TRBV4-3	.	.	TRBJ1-5	TGCGCCAGCAGCCAAGAAAGTACACAGAGCAATCAGCCCCAGCATTTT	CASSQESTQSNQPQHF
TRBV7-2	TRBD1	.	TRBJ2-5	TGTGCCAGCAGCCCGGACGGACAGGGGCTAAAGACCCAGTACTTC	CASSPDGQGLKTQYF